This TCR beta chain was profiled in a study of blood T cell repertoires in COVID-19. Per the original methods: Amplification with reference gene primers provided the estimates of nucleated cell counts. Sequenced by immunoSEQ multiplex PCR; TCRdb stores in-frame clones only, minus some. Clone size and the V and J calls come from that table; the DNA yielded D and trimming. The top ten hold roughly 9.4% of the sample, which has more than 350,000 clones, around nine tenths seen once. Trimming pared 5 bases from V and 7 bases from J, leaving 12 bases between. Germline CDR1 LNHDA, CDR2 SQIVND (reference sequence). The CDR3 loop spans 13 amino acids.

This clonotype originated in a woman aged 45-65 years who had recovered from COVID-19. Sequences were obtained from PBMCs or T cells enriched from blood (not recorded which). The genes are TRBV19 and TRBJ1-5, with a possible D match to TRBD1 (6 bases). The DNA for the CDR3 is TGTGCCAGTAGTTGGGACACTTGGCAGCCCCAGCATTTT. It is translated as CASSWDTWQPQHF.